This TCR beta chain derives from a study of neurological immune-mediated disorders. V gave up 1 base and J gave up 5 bases, with 5 bases separating them. Germline V gene sequence: CDR1 SGDLS, CDR2 YYNGEE. This CDR3 is 12 amino acids long. General observations from the study: The greatest TCR clonal expansion appeared in HTLV-1-associated myelopathy and the smallest, falling below healthy controls, in multiple sclerosis. With the multiple sclerosis repertoire cluster, neither clinical nor MRI features showed any association.

This clonotype was recorded a few times. Its antigen is unidentified. cDNA synthesis was performed by 5'RACE with 10-nucleotide random UMIs. MiXCR, applied by TCRdb to the 5' RACE reads, yields one record per CDR3 protein. Of tens of thousands of distinct CDR3 sequences in the sample, 4.5% to 7.5% were seen once. Time point in this sample: longitudinal time-point 2. This sequence was found in a woman aged 55-69 years with multiple sclerosis. The rearrangement uses TRBV9 and TRBJ2-3, with D unresolved. The sequenced sample was PBMCs. The DNA of the CDR3 is TGTGCCAGCAGCGTACTGCTAGATACGCAGTATTTT. This codes for CASSVLLDTQYF.